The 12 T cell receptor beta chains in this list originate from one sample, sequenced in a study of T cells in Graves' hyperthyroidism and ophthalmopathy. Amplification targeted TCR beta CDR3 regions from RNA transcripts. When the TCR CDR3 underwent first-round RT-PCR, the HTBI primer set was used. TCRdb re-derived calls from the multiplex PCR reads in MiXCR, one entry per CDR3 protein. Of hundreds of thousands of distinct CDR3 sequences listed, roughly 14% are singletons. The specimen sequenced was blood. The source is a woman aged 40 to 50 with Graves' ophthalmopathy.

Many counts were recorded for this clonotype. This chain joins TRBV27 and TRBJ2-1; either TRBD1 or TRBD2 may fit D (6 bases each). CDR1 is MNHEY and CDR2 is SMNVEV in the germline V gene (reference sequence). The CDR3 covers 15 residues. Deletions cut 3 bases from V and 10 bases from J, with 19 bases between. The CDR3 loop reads CASSFPRGGSEEQFF. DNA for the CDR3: TGTGCCAGCAGTTTCCCCCGAGGGGGGTCAGAGGAGCAGTTCTTC.

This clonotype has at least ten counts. The CDR3 DNA follows: TGCAGTGCTAGGCAGCGGGACCCACCTTACGAGCAGTACTTC. Its protein product is CSARQRDPPYEQYF. This chain links TRBV20-1 with TRBJ2-7; 7 positions agree with TRBD2. Germline V gene sequence: CDR1 DFQATT, CDR2 SNEGSKA (reference sequence). The CDR3 has 14 residues. V was pared by 3 bases and J by 4 bases, with 9 bases of the junction left unmatched.

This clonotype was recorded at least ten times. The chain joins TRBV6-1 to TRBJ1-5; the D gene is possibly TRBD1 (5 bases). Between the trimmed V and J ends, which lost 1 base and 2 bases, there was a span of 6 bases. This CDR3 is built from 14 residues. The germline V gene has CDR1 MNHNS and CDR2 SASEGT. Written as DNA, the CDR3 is TGTGCCAGCAGTGAAGGAGGGGGCAATCAGCCCCAGCATTTT. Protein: CASSEGGGNQPQHF.

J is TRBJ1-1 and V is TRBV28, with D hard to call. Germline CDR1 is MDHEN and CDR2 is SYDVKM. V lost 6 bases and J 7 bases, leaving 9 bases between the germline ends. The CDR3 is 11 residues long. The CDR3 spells CASRGYVEAFF. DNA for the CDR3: TGTGCCAGCAGAGGCTACGTTGAAGCTTTCTTT. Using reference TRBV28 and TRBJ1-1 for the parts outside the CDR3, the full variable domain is DVKVTQSSRYLVKRTGEKVFLECVQDMDHENMFWYRQDPGLGLRLIYFSYDVKMKEKGDIPEGYSVSREKKERFSLILESASTNQTSMYLCASRGYVEAFFGQGTRLTVV.

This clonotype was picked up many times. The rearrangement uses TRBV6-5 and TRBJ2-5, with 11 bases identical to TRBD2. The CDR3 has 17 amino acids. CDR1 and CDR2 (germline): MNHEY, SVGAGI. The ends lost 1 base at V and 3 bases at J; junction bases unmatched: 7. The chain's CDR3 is CASSYWGMTSGEETQYF. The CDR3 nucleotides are TGTGCCAGCAGTTACTGGGGCATGACTAGCGGGGAAGAGACCCAGTACTTC.

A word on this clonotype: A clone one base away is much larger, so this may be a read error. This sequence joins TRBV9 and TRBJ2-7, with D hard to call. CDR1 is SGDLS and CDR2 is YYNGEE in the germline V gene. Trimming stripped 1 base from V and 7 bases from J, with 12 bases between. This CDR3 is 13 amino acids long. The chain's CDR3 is CASSVSPVREQYF. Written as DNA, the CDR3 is TGTGCCAGCAGCGTATCTCCCGTTCGGGAGCAGTACTTC.

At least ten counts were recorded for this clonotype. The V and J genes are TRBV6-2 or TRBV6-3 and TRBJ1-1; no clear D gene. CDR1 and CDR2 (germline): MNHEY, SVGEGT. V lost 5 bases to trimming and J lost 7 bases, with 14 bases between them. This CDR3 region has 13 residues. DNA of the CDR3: TGTGCCAGCAGTACCCGGAGTAGAGGTGAAGCTTTCTTT. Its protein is CASSTRSRGEAFF.

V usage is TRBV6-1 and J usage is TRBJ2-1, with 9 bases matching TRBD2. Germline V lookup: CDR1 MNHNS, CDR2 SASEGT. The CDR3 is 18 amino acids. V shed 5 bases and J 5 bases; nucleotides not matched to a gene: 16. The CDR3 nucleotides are TGTGCCAGCAGTACAGAAACATACATAGCGGGGGAAAACAATGAGCAGTTCTTC. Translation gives CASSTETYIAGENNEQFF.

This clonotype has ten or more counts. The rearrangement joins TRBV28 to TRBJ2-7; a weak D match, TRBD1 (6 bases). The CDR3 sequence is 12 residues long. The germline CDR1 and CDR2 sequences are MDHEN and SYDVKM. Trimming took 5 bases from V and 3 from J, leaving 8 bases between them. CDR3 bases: TGTGCCAGCAGTGCAGGGGACTACGAGCAGTACTTC. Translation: CASSAGDYEQYF. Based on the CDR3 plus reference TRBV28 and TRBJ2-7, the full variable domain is DVKVTQSSRYLVKRTGEKVFLECVQDMDHENMFWYRQDPGLGLRLIYFSYDVKMKEKGDIPEGYSVSREKKERFSLILESASTNQTSMYLCASSAGDYEQYFGPGTRLTVT.

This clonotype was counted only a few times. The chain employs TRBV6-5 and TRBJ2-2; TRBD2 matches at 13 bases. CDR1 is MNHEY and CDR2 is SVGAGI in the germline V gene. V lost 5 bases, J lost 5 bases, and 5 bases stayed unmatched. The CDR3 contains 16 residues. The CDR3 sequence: CASSTSGRARTGELFF. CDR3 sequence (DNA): TGTGCCAGCAGTACTAGCGGGAGGGCCAGAACCGGGGAGCTGTTTTTT.

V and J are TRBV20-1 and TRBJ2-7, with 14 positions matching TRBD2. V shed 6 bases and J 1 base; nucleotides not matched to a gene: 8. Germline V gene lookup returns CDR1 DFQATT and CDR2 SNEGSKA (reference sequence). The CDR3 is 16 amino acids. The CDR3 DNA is TGCAGTGCCTGGGGACTAGCGGGAGATCGGTCCTACGAGCAGTACTTC. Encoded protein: CSAWGLAGDRSYEQYF.

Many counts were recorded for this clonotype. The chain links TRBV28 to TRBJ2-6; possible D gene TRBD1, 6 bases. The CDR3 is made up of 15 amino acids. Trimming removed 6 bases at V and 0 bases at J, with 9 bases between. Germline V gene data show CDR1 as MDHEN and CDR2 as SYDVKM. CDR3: CASRDSSSGANVLTF. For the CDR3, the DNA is TGTGCCAGCAGGGACAGCTCCTCTGGGGCCAACGTCCTGACTTTC.